This TCR beta chain was sequenced during a study of response to subunit inactivated influenza vaccine (dated by TCRdb to between 2017 and 2018). Describing the broader study: Deep quantitative profiling of the T cell receptor repertoire was used in the study to follow responses to a trivalent subunit inactivated influenza vaccine.

V sheds 6 bases and J sheds 7 bases, leaving 16 bases between their ends. The CDR3 holds 15 amino acids from the cysteine to the phenylalanine. Of the read, only the CDR3 DNA is kept; its 45 bases are in frame from base 1. From a lookup of the germline V gene, CDR1 and CDR2 are MNHEY and SVGEGT. Results the study describes overall, beyond this receptor: The authors proposed that each seasonal influenza vaccination may bring in only a limited number of new T cells.

Library creation used RT-PCR. The sequencer was an Illumina HiSeq 2500. The public reads were quality trimmed at Q25 with fastp and then assembled into clones with MiXCR by TCRdb, keeping productive beta chains. Rows are combined by CDR3 protein, so each entry shows the most common genes and DNA. The sample profile shows over 400,000 distinct CDR3 sequences; 10% to 15% of them were found once. The top ten clonotypes cover 10% to 15% of the sample. To note about this clonotype: The antigen it recognizes is unknown. Per-nucleotide qualities are absent, and no much larger clonotype sits a single base away.

According to the study, the label for this sample's time point signals: around 42 days after influenza vaccine administration. The specimen was PBMCs from blood, collected about 6 weeks after vaccination. The sequence is built from TRBV6-2 or TRBV6-3 and TRBJ1-6, with no confidently assigned D gene. The sequence was collected from a man aged 50 to 60 who received an inactivated influenza vaccine. Donor details come from another sample of the same person, matched by shared clones. The nucleotides are TGTGCCAGCAGATGGTGGGAGGGAACCAATTCACCCCTCCACTTT. Its protein is CASRWWEGTNSPLHF.